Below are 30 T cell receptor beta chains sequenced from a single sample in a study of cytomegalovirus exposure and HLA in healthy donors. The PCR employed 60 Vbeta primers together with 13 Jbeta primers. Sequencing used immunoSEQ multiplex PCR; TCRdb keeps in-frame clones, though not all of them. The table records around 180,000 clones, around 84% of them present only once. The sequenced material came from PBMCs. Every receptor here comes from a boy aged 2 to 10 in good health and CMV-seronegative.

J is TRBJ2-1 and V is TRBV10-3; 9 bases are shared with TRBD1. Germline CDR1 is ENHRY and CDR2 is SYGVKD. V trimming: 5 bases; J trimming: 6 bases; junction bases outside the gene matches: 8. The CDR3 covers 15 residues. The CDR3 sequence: CAISTGTGIFNEQFF. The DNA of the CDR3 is TGTGCCATCAGTACCGGGACAGGGATTTTCAATGAGCAGTTCTTC.

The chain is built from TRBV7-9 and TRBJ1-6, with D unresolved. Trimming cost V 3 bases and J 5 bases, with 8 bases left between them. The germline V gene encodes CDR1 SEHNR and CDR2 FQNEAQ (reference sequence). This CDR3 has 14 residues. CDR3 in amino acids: CASSFGQDNSPLHF. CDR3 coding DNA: TGTGCCAGCAGCTTCGGCCAGGATAATTCACCCCTCCACTTT.

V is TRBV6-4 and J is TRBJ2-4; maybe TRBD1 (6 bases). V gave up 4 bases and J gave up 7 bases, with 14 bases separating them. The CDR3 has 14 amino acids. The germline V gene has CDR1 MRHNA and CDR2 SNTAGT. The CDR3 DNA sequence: TGTGCCAGCAGTGCCACCGGGACAAATAACATTCAGTACTTC. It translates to CASSATGTNNIQYF.

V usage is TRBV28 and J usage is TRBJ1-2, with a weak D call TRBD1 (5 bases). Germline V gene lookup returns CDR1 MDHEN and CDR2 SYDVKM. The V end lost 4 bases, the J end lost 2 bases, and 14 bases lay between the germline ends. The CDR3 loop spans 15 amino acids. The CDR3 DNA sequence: TGTGCCAGCAGTTCCCGGGACTCCCTCAACTATGGCTACACCTTC. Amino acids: CASSSRDSLNYGYTF.

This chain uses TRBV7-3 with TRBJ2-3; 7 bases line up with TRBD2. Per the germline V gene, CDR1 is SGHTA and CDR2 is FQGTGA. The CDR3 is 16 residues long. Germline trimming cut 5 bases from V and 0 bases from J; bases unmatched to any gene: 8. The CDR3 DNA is TGTGCCAGCAGCCCCCTAACTAGCGCGAGCACAGATACGCAGTATTTT. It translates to CASSPLTSASTDTQYF.

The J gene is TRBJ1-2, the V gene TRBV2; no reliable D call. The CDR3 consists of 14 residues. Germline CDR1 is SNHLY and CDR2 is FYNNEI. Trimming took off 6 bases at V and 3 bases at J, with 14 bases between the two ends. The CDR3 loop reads CASRPGRLDYGYTF. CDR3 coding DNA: TGTGCCAGCAGACCCGGCCGCCTAGACTATGGCTACACCTTC.

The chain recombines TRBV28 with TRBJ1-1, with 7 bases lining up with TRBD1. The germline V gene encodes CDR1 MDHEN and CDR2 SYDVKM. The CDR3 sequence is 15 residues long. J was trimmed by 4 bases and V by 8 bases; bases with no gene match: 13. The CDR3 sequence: CASESGTAHGTEAFF. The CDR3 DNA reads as TGTGCCAGCGAGTCCGGGACAGCCCATGGCACTGAAGCTTTCTTT.

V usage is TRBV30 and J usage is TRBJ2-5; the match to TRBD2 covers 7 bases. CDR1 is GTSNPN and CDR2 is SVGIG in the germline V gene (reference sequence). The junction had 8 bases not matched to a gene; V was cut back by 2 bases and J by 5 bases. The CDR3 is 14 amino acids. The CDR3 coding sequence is TGTGCCTGGAGTTTACTAGCGAATACGGAGACCCAGTACTTC. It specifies CAWSLLANTETQYF.

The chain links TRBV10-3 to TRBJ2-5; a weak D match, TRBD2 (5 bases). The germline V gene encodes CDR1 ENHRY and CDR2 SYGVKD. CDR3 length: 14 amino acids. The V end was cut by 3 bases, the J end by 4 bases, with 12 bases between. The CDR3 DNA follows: TGTGCCATCAGTGAAATGGGCAGCGGAGAGACCCAGTACTTC. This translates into CAISEMGSGETQYF.

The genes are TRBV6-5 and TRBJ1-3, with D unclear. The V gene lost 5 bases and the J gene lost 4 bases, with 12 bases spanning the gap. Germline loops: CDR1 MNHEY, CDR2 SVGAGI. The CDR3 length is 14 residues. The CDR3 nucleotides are TGTGCCAGCAGTGAAGGAGGGCCAGGAAACACCATATATTTT. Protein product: CASSEGGPGNTIYF.

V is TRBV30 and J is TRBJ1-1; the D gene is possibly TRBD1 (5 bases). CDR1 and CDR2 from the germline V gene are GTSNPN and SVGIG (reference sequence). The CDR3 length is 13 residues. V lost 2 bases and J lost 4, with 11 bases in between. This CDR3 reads CAWSIGGPTEAFF. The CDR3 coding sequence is TGTGCCTGGAGTATCGGGGGACCCACTGAAGCTTTCTTT.

Written as DNA, the CDR3 is TGTGCCAGTAGCTTAAGAAGGACAGGGGAAGAGACCCAGTACTTC. It translates to CASSLRRTGEETQYF. The chain links TRBV19 to TRBJ2-5; 9 bases map to TRBD1. Per germline, CDR1 LNHDA and CDR2 SQIVND (reference sequence). The CDR3 consists of 15 residues. Trimming cost V 6 bases and J 3 bases; bases outside gene matches: 8.

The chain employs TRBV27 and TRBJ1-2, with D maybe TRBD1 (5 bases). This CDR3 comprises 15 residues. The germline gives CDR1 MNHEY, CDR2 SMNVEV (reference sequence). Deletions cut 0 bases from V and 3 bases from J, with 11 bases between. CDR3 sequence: CASSLSAGRHYGYTF. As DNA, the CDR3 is TGTGCCAGCAGTTTATCGGCAGGGAGGCACTATGGCTACACCTTC.

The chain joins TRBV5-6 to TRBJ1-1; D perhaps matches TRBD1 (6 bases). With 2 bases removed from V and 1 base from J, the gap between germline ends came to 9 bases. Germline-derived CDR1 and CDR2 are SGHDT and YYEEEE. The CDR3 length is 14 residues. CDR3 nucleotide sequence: TGTGCCAGCAGCTTCGACAGGCCGAACACTGAAGCTTTCTTT. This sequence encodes CASSFDRPNTEAFF.

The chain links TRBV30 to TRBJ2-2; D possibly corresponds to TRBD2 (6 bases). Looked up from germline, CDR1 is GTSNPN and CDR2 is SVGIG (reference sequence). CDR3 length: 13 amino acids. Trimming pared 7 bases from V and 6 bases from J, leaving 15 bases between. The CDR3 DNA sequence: TGTGCCTCCAGGAGGGTCGGGGCCGGGGAGCTGTTTTTT. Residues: CASRRVGAGELFF.

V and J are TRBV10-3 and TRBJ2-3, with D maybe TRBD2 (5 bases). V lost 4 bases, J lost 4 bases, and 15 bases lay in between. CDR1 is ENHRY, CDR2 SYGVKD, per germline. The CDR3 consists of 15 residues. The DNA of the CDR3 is TGTGCCATCAGTGGTGAAGTGGAGGTCCCAGATACGCAGTATTTT. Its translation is CAISGEVEVPDTQYF.

The CDR3 region is CATSRDLPVKSNQPQHF. DNA of the CDR3: TGTGCCACCAGCAGAGATCTGCCAGTTAAAAGCAATCAGCCCCAGCATTTT. V gene TRBV15 combines with J gene TRBJ1-5; no firm D call. CDR1 and CDR2 (germline): LNHNV, YYDKDF (reference sequence). V lost 0 bases, J lost 1 base, and 13 bases lay in between. The CDR3 is made up of 17 amino acids.

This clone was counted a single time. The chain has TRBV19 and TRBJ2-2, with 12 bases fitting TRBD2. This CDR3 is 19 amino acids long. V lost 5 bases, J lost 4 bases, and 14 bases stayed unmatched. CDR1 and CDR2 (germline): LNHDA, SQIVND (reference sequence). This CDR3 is CASSEFPGLAGKGTGELFF. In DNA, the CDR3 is TGTGCCAGTAGTGAGTTTCCGGGACTAGCGGGCAAGGGCACCGGGGAGCTGTTTTTT.

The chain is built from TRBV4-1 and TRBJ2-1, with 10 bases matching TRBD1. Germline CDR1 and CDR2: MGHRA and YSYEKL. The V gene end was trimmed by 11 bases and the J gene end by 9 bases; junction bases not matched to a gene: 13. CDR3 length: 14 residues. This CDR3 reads CAGSSGQGIGEQFF. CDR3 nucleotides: TGCGCCGGCTCCTCGGGACAGGGGATTGGTGAGCAGTTCTTC.

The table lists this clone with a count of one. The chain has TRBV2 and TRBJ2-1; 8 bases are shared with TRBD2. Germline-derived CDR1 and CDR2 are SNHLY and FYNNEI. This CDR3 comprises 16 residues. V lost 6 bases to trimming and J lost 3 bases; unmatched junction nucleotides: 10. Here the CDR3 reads CASRGLRREDYNEQFF. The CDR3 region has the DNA TGTGCCAGCAGGGGCCTCCGGCGGGAGGACTACAATGAGCAGTTCTTC.

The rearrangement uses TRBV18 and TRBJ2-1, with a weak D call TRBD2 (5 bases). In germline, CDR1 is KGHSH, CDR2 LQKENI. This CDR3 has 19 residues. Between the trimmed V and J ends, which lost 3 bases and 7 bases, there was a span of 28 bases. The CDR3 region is CASSPPSVGVARLGNEQFF. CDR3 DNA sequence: TGTGCCAGCTCACCTCCATCTGTCGGGGTAGCTCGATTGGGGAATGAGCAGTTCTTC.

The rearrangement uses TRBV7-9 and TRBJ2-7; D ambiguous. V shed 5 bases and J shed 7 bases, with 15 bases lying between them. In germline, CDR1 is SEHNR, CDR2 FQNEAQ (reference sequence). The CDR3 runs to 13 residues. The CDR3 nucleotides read TGTGCCAGCAGCCCAAAGACACCATGGGAGCAGTACTTC. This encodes CASSPKTPWEQYF.

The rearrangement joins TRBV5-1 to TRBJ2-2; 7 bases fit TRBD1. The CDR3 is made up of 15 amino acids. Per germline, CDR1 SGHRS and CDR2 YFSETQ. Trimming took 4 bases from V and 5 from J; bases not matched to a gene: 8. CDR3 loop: CASSPDRDGTGELFF. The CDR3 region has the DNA TGCGCCAGCAGCCCTGACAGGGATGGGACCGGGGAGCTGTTTTTT.

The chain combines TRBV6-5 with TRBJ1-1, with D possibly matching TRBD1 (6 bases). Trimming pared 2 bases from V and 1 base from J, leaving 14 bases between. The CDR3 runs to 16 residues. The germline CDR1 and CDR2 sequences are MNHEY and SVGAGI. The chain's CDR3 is CASSYTQGQRNTEAFF. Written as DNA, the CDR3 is TGTGCCAGCAGTTACACCCAGGGACAACGGAACACTGAAGCTTTCTTT.

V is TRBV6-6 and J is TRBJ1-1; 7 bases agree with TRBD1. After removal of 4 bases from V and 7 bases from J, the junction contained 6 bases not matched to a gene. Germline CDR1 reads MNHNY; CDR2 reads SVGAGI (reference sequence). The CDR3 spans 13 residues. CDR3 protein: CASSSRDSFEAFF. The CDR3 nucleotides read TGTGCCAGCAGTTCACGGGACAGTTTTGAAGCTTTCTTT.

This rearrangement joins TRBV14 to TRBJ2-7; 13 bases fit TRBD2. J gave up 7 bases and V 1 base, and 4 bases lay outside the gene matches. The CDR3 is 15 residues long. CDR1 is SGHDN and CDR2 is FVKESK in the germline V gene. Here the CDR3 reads CASSQGLAGGGEQYF. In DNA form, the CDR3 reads TGTGCCAGCAGCCAAGGACTAGCGGGAGGAGGTGAGCAGTACTTC. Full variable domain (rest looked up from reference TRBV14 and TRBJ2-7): EAGVTQFPSHSVIEKGQTVTLRCDPISGHDNLYWYRRVMGKEIKFLLHFVKESKQDESGMPNNRFLAERTGGTYSTLKVQPAELEDSGVYFCASSQGLAGGGEQYFGPGTRLTVT.

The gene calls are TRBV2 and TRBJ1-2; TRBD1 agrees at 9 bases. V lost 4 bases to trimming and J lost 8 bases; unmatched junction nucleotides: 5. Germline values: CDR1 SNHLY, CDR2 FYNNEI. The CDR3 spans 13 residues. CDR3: CASSGQGVGGYTF. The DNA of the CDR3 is TGTGCCAGCAGTGGACAGGGGGTTGGCGGCTACACCTTC.

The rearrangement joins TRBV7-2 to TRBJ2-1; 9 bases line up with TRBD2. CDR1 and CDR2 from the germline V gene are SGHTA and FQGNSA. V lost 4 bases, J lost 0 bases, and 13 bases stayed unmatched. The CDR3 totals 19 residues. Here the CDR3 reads CASSSPGAGGKSSYNEQFF. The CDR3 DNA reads TGTGCCAGCAGCTCCCCCGGGGCGGGAGGGAAAAGCTCCTACAATGAGCAGTTCTTC.

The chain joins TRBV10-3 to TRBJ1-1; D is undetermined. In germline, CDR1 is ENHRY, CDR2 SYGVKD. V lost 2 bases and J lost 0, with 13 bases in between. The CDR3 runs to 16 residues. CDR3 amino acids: CAISEGTDLMNTEAFF. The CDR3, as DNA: TGTGCCATCAGTGAGGGTACAGACCTCATGAACACTGAAGCTTTCTTT.

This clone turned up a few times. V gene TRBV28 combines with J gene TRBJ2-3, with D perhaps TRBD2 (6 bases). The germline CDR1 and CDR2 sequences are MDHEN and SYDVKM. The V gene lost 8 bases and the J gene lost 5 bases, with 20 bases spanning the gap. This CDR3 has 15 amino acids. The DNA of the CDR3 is TGTGCCAGCGGGGTCGGGAGTAAGTCCCAAGATACGCAGTATTTT. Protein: CASGVGSKSQDTQYF.